The TCR beta chain under discussion was sequenced for a study of CXCR3-negative and CXCR3-positive naive CD8 T cells. Study-wide points: In both naive subsets diversity was comparably high, whereas memory CD8+ cells showed much lower diversity. TRB CDR3s were more hydrophobic in CXCR3-positive than in CXCR3-negative naive cells.

Triplicates of 300,000 cells were sorted from each CD8+ T cell subset. A CD45RO-CCR7+CD27+CD95- profile was what naive CD8+ T cells displayed. UMI-labeled 5' RACE yielded the TRB cDNA libraries. Using the 5' RACE reads, TCRdb records one entry per CDR3 protein without DNA. The sample table includes 150,000 or so distinct CDR3 sequences. Points on this clonotype: Its matching antigen is unknown.

This sequence originates from a human donor in good health. Some clones in this sample may be carry-over from other donors' samples. The sequenced material came from naive CXCR3+ CD8+ T cells from blood. This sample's subset: CD45RO-CCR7+CD27+CD95- naive CD8+ T cells expressing CXCR3 (TNR3+).

The CDR3 spells CSVADLSSYNEQFF. The chain has TRBV29-1 and TRBJ2-1. CDR1 and CDR2 (germline): SQVTM, ANQGSEA. This CDR3 spans 14 amino acids.